This TCR beta chain was sequenced for a study of blood T cell repertoires in COVID-19. In the study overall: The United States, Italy and Spain supplied acute and convalescent COVID-19 samples.

The germline CDR1 and CDR2 sequences are SNHLY and FYNNEI. The CDR3 length is 15 residues. J gave up 3 bases and V 8 bases, and 9 bases lay outside the gene matches. Methods used by the authors: Cell counts per sample came from amplifying reference gene primers. The repertoire was sequenced with immunoSEQ multiplex PCR; TCRdb's copy has only in-frame clones and lacks some. V, J and clone size are those of that table, while D and trimming were read from the DNA. Among about 150,000 clones, 85% to 90% were seen once, and the ten largest hold roughly 13%. Specimen: peripheral blood. This TCR was recovered from a man in his late teens or twenties with COVID-19, enrolled during active disease. The rearrangement joins TRBV2 to TRBJ2-2, with TRBD1 matching 7 bases. CDR3 amino acids: CASWGQSVYTGELFF. Written as DNA, the CDR3 is TGTGCCAGCTGGGGACAGAGCGTCTACACCGGGGAGCTGTTTTTT.